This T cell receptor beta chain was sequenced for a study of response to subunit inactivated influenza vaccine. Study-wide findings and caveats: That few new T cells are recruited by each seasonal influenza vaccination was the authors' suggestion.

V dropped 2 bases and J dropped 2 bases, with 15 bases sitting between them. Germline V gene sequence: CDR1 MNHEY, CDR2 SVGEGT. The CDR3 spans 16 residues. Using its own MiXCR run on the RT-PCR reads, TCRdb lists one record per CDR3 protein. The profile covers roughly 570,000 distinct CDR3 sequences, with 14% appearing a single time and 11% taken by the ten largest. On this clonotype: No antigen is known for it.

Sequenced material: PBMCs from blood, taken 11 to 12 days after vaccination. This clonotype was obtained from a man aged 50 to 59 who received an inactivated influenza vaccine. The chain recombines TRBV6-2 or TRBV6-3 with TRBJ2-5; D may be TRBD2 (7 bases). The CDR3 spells CASSYGGGGRQETQYF. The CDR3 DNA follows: TGTGCCAGCAGTTACGGGGGCGGGGGAAGACAAGAGACCCAGTACTTC.